The present entry profiles one TCR beta chain with its context. This receptor's antigen is unknown. No base quality values were provided; no much bigger clone lies one nucleotide off. From a lookup of the germline V gene, CDR1 and CDR2 are MNHEY and SVGEGT. Trimming removed 0 bases from V and 5 bases from J, leaving 11 bases between the germline ends. From the cysteine through the phenylalanine, the CDR3 covers 16 amino acids. Only the CDR3 region is kept as DNA, spanning 48 bases read in frame from base 1. This sample stems from a study of control samples from healthy donors and cancer patients (dated by TCRdb to the early 2020s). Libraries were made using the immunoSEQ multiplex PCR assay. Held by TCRdb, this immuneACCESS table contains in-frame sequences only and omits some clones. Under half of the omission traces to an unresolved V gene where checked; the cause of the rest is unknown. The sample table records 150,000 or so clones; more than 80% of these occur just once. Jointly, the top ten make up 5.5% to 7.5% of the sample.

This sequence was found in a man between 18 and 29 years old in good health. Here the chain combines TRBV6-2 or TRBV6-3 and TRBJ1-6; 5 matching bases give a weak D call of TRBD1. Material: blood. The CDR3 here reads CASSYSSGKDNSPLHF. The DNA sequence reads TGTGCCAGCAGTTACTCGTCAGGGAAGGATAATTCACCCCTCCACTTT.